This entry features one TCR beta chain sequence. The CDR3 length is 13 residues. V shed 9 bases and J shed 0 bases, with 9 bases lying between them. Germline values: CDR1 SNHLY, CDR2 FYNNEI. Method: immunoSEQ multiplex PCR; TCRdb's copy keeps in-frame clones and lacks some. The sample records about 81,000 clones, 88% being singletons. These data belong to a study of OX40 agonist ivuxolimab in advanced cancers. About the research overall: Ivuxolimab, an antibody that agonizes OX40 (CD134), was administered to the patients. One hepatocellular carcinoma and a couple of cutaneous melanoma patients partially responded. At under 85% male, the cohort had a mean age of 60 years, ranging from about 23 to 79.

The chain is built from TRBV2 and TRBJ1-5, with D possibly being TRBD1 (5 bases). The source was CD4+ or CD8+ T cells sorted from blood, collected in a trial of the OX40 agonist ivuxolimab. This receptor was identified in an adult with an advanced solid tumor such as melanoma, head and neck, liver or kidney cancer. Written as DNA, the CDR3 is TGTGCCAGTTGGGGGGGTAGCAATCAGCCCCAGCATTTT. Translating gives CASWGGSNQPQHF.